This T cell receptor beta chain originates from a study of shared T cell receptors in the human thymus (dated by TCRdb to the early 2020s). In the study overall: The study investigated the way shared, self-reactive T-cell receptor alpha chains are produced in the human thymus.

Library preparation used the immunoSEQ multiplex PCR assay. TCRdb provides this immuneACCESS table in a form limited to in-frame rearrangements. Some clones are lacking; in checked studies, under half of them reflect an unresolved V gene, and why the rest are absent is not known. This sample has 550,000 to 800,000 clones in its table, and over 75% of those were observed once. The ten biggest clones cover about 0.0098% of the sample. Taken from cysteine to phenylalanine, the CDR3 has 13 residues. This entry keeps only the CDR3 DNA: 39 bases, framed from base 1. Germline trimming: 5 bases from V, 8 bases from J; junction bases outside gene matches: 5. In the germline V gene (reference sequence), CDR1 corresponds to MNHEY and CDR2 to SMNVEV. As regards this clone: No cognate antigen has been identified for it. There are no base qualities to consult, and no much larger clone falls within one base.

The sample was also linked to a second study, of human thymus T cells. The second study's authors report: Donors were immunologically healthy infants undergoing open corrective cardiac surgery for congenital heart defects in Finland. Thymus tissue was collected as surgical resects that were removed during corrective cardiac surgery. Both the thymic and the peripheral blood repertoires appeared to show biased V and J gene segment usage. The related research found that thymic TCR repertoires overlapped highly between unrelated individuals. The study used under 10 infant thymus samples plus four related peripheral blood samples to characterize TCR alpha and beta repertoires. Donor ages ranged from about 6 to 244 days, and the cohort comprised six male and two female infants. After being mechanically released from the tissue, thymocytes were kept at -70 degrees C in pellets of about 8.5-30 million cells. A QIAsymphony instrument was used to extract genomic DNA from the frozen cell pellets. The immunoSEQ multiplex PCR assay was used to amplify the TCRB and TCRAD loci from a standardized amount of quality-controlled genomic DNA. The V(D)J region was spanned by amplicons of a length sufficient to cover the CDR3 and to identify V and J genes. Amplicon sequencing was performed on an Illumina platform through the commercial immunoSEQ service. Corrections for primer bias and sequencing errors followed previously described methods, while TCRAD and TCRB definitions were based on the IMGT database. Repertoires were analysed with immunoSEQ Analyzer 3.0 and VDJTools, covering basic statistics, V/J segment usage, diversity estimates, rarefaction and pairwise overlap. Diversity was estimated using the Chao1, ChaoE, Efron-Thisted, Shannon and inverse Simpson indices, and was also estimated on datasets down-sampled to the size of the smallest sample. Repertoire overlap was assessed by strict matching of CDR3 nucleotide sequence, V gene and J gene, and clustering was done by Jaccard-based multidimensional scaling. On average, roughly 810,000 unique TCRB clonotypes were obtained from thymus samples, compared with about 86,000 from blood samples.

The chain is made from TRBV27 and TRBJ1-5; 8 bases in between match TRBD1. The TCR was taken from a girl less than two years old with a congenital heart defect. Donor details come from another sample of the same person, matched by shared clones. Sequencing input: thymocytes. CDR3 reads: CASSRQGWEPQHF. The nucleotides are TGTGCCAGCAGTAGACAGGGGTGGGAGCCCCAGCATTTT.